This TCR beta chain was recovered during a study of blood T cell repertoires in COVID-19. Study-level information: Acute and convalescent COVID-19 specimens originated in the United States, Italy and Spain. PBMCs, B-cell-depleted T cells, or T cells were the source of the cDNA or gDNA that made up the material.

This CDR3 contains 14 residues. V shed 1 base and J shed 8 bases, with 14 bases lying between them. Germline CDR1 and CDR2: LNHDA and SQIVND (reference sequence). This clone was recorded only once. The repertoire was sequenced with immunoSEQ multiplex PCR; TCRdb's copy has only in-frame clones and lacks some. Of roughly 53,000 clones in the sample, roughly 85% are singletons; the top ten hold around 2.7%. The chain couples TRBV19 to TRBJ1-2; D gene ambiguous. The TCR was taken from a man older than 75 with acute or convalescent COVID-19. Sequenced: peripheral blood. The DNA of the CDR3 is TGTGCCAGTAGTATAGTTTCCCCCCCAGGAGGCTACACCTTC. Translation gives CASSIVSPPGGYTF.